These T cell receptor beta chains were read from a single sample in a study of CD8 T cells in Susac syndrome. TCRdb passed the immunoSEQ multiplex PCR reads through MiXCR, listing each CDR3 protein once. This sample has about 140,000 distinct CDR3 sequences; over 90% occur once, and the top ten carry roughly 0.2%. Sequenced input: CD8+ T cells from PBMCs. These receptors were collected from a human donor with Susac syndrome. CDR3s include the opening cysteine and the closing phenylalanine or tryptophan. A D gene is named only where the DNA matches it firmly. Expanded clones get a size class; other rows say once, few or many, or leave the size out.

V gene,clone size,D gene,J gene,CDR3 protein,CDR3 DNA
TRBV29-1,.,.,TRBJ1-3,CSVVSGSSGNTIYF,TGCAGCGTTGTGAGCGGTTCCTCTGGAAACACCATATATTTT
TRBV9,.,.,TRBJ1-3,CASSGGPSSGNTIYF,TGTGCCAGCAGCGGGGGACCGAGCTCTGGAAACACCATATATTTT
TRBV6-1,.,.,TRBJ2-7,CASSDELEQYF,TGTGCCAGCAGTGATGAGTTGGAGCAGTACTTC
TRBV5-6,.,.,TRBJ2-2,CASSHPWFAGELFF,TGTGCCAGCAGCCACCCGTGGTTCGCCGGGGAGCTGTTTTTT
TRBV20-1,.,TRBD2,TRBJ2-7,CSARGLAGGPWNEQYF,TGCAGTGCTAGAGGACTAGCGGGAGGGCCGTGGAACGAGCAGTACTTC
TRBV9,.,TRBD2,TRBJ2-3,CASSISGSVTDTQYF,TGTGCCAGCAGTATAAGCGGGAGCGTCACAGATACGCAGTATTTT
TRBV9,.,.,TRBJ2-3,CASNTLGTDTQYF,TGTGCCAGCAACACTCTAGGGACAGATACGCAGTATTTT
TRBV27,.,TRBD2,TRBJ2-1,CASSLAASGRDEQFF,TGTGCCAGCAGTTTAGCAGCTAGCGGGAGGGATGAGCAGTTCTTC
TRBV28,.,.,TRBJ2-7,CASSLLGDEQYF,TGTGCCAGCAGTTTACTAGGGGACGAGCAGTACTTC
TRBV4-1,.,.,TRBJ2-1,CASSQPADYNEQFF,TGCGCCAGCAGCCAGCCGGCGGACTACAATGAGCAGTTCTTC
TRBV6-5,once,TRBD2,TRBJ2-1,CASSYPTPGLAGDYNEQFF,TGTGCCAGCAGTTACCCTACCCCGGGACTAGCGGGAGACTACAATGAGCAGTTCTTC
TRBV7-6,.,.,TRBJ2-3,CASSHPPGGGGGATDTQYF,TGTGCCAGCAGCCACCCCCCCGGAGGGGGTGGAGGGGCCACAGATACGCAGTATTTT
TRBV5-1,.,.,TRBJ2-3,CASSAGTEPTDTQYF,TGCGCCAGCAGCGCGGGGACGGAACCCACAGATACGCAGTATTTT
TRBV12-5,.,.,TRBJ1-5,CASKTDLSNQPQHF,TGTGCTAGTAAGACAGACTTGAGCAATCAGCCCCAGCATTTT
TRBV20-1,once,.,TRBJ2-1,CSARDDEQFF,TGCAGTGCTAGAGATGACGAGCAGTTCTTC
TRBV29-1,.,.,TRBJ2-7,CSVEAEVPHEQYF,TGCAGCGTTGAAGCGGAAGTCCCCCACGAGCAGTACTTC
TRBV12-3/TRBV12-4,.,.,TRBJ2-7,CASSLGGAGVYEQYF,TGTGCCAGCAGTTTGGGAGGAGCGGGTGTCTACGAGCAGTACTTC
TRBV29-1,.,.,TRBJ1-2,CSVVIWGEPGYGYTF,TGCAGCGTTGTAATTTGGGGTGAGCCAGGGTATGGCTACACCTTC
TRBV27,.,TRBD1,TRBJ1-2,CASRTGGLYGYTF,TGTGCCAGCAGGACAGGGGGCCTTTATGGCTACACCTTC
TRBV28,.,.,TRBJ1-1,CASTIREEVNTEAFF,TGTGCCAGCACTATTAGGGAGGAGGTGAACACTGAAGCTTTCTTT
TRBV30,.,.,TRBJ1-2,CAFFGYGYTF,TGTGCCTTCTTTGGCTATGGCTACACCTTC
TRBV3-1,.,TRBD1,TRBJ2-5,CASSQEDREQETQYF,TGTGCCAGCAGCCAAGAGGACAGGGAGCAAGAGACCCAGTACTTC
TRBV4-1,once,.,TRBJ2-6,CASSQGGGGANVLTF,TGCGCCAGCAGCCAAGGAGGGGGTGGGGCCAACGTCCTGACTTTC
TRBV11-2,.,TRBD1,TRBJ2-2,CASSQTGTVHRILFGELFF,TGTGCCAGCAGTCAAACAGGGACAGTTCACCGGATTTTGTTCGGGGAGCTGTTTTTT
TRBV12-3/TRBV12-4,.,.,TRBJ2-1,CASSPQGTNEQFF,TGTGCCAGCAGTCCCCAGGGCACAAATGAGCAGTTCTTC
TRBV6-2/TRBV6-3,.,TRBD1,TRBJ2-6,CASSYSIPTTGTGGSGANVLTF,TGTGCCAGCAGTTACTCCATTCCTACGACGGGGACAGGGGGATCTGGGGCCAACGTCCTGACTTTC
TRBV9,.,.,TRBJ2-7,CASSVAERARSYEQYF,TGTGCCAGCAGCGTAGCCGAGCGGGCCCGCTCCTACGAGCAGTACTTC
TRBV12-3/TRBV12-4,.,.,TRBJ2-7,CASSRGGRSYEQYF,TGTGCCAGCAGCCGCGGTGGAAGGTCCTACGAGCAGTACTTC
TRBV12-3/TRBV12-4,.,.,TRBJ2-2,CASSSTTANTGELFF,TGTGCCAGCAGTTCCACGACAGCCAACACCGGGGAGCTGTTTTTT
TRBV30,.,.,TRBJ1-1,CAWSNEDTEAFF,TGTGCCTGGAGTAACGAGGACACTGAAGCTTTCTTT
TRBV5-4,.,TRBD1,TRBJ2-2,CASSLDRASTGELFF,TGTGCCAGCAGCCTCGACAGGGCGAGTACCGGGGAGCTGTTTTTT
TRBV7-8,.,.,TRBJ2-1,CASSASLGIHEQFF,TGTGCCAGCAGCGCCAGCTTAGGGATTCATGAGCAGTTCTTC
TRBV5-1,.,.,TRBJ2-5,CASSLTLQETQYF,TGCGCCAGCAGCTTAACACTTCAAGAGACCCAGTACTTC
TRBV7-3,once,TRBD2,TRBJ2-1,CASSKTPGWTSAYNEQFF,TGTGCCAGCAGCAAGACCCCCGGGTGGACTAGCGCTTACAATGAGCAGTTCTTC
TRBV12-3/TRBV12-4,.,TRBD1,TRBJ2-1,CASRGTGGGNEQFF,TGTGCCAGCAGGGGGACAGGGGGTGGGAATGAGCAGTTCTTC
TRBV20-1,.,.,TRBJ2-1,CSASRVSSYNEQFF,TGCAGTGCTTCCAGGGTAAGCTCCTACAATGAGCAGTTCTTC
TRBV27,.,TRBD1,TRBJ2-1,CASSLSGQGRNEQFF,TGTGCCAGCAGTTTATCGGGACAGGGGAGGAATGAGCAGTTCTTC
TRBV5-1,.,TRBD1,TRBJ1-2,CASSPGGDSYGYTF,TGCGCCAGCAGCCCTGGCGGGGACAGCTATGGCTACACCTTC
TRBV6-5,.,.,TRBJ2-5,CASSYGQTQYF,TGTGCCAGCAGTTACGGGCAGACCCAGTACTTC
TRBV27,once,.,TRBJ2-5,CASSAYRAETQYF,TGTGCCAGCAGTGCGTACAGGGCGGAGACCCAGTACTTC
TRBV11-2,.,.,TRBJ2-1,CASSLVVGGGRAHNEQFF,TGTGCCAGCAGCTTAGTCGTGGGTGGCGGACGAGCTCACAATGAGCAGTTCTTC